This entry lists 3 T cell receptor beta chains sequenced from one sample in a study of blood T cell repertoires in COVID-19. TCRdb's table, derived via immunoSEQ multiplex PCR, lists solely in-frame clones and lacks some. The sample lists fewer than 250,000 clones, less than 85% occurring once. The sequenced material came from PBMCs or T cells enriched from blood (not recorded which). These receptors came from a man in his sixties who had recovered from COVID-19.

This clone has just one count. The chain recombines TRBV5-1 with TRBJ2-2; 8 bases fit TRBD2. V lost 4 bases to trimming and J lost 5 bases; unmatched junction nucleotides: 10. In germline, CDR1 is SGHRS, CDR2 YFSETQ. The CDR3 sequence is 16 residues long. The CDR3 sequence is CASSETGGARTGELFF. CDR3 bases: TGCGCCAGCAGCGAGACCGGGGGGGCTAGAACCGGGGAGCTGTTTTTT.

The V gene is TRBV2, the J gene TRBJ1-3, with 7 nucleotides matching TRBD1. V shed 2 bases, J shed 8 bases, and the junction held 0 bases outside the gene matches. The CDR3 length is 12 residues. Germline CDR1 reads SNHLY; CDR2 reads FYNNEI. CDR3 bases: TGTGCCAGCAGTGAAACAGGGGACACCATATATTTT. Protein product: CASSETGDTIYF.

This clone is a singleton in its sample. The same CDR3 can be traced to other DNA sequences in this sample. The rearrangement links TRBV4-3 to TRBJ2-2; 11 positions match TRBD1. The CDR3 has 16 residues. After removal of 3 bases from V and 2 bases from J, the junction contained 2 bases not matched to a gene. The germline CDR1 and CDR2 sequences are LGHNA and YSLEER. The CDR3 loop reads CASSQDRGLNTGELFF. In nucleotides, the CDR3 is TGCGCCAGCAGCCAGGACAGGGGGCTAAACACCGGGGAGCTGTTTTTT.